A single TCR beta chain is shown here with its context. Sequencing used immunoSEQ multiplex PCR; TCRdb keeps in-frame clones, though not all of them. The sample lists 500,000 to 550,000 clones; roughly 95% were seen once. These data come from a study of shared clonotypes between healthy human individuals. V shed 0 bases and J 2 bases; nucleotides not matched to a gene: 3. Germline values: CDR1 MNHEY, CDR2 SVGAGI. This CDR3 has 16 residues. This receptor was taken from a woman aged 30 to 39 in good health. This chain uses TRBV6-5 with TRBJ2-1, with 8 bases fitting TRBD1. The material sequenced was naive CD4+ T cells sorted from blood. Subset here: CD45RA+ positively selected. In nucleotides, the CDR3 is TGTGCCAGCAGTTACTCGCAACAGGGGGCCTACAATGAGCAGTTCTTC. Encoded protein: CASSYSQQGAYNEQFF.